A selection of T cell receptor beta chains follows, all from one sample in a study of cytomegalovirus exposure and HLA in healthy donors. Data came from immunoSEQ multiplex PCR; TCRdb stores just in-frame clones and leaves some out. The table shows about 160,000 clones, with 60% to 85% occurring only once. The sample comprised PBMCs. All receptors come from a female donor in good health and CMV-seronegative. Both conserved end residues are part of each CDR3. Fields, in order: clone size, V gene, D gene, J gene, CDR3 DNA, CDR3 protein. A D gene is named only where the DNA matches it firmly. Clone size is given for some rows only: seen once, a few or many times, or a class if the clone is expanded.

abundance: NA
v_gene: TRBV7-6
d_gene: NA
j_gene: TRBJ1-1
CDR3nt: TGTGCCAGCAGCCCTCAGATGAACACTGAAGCTTTCTTT
CDR3aa: CASSPQMNTEAFF

abundance: NA
v_gene: TRBV2
d_gene: NA
j_gene: TRBJ1-1
CDR3nt: TGTGCCAGCATCGTGTATGCGGTCGGCACTGAAGCTTTCTTT
CDR3aa: CASIVYAVGTEAFF

abundance: NA
v_gene: TRBV7-9
d_gene: TRBD1
j_gene: TRBJ2-7
CDR3nt: TGTGCCAGCAGCGCCCGGGACAGGGGATACGGCGAGCAGTACTTC
CDR3aa: CASSARDRGYGEQYF

abundance: NA
v_gene: TRBV7-2
d_gene: TRBD2
j_gene: TRBJ2-1
CDR3nt: TGTGCCAGCAGCTTACGGGCTCCGGGAGGCGGGGAGCAGTTCTTC
CDR3aa: CASSLRAPGGGEQFF

abundance: NA
v_gene: TRBV30
d_gene: TRBD1
j_gene: TRBJ2-1
CDR3nt: TGTGCCTGGACCCCCGGGACAGGGACCAATGAGCAGTTCTTC
CDR3aa: CAWTPGTGTNEQFF

abundance: NA
v_gene: TRBV7-2
d_gene: TRBD2
j_gene: TRBJ2-1
CDR3nt: TGTGCCAGCAGCTCCCTCGGGAGGATGGCCTACAATGAGCAGTTCTTC
CDR3aa: CASSSLGRMAYNEQFF

abundance: NA
v_gene: TRBV27
d_gene: NA
j_gene: TRBJ1-1
CDR3nt: TGTGCCAGCAGTTCAACAGGGTTAGGAGCTTTCTTT
CDR3aa: CASSSTGLGAFF

abundance: few
v_gene: TRBV11-3
d_gene: TRBD2
j_gene: TRBJ2-7
CDR3nt: TGTGCCAGCAGCCCGACTAGCGGGAGGGCCTACGAGCAGTACTTC
CDR3aa: CASSPTSGRAYEQYF

abundance: NA
v_gene: TRBV4-1
d_gene: TRBD1
j_gene: TRBJ1-2
CDR3nt: TGCGCCAGCAGCCAACCACAGGGGTTTGGCTACACCTTC
CDR3aa: CASSQPQGFGYTF

abundance: NA
v_gene: TRBV7-9
d_gene: NA
j_gene: TRBJ1-5
CDR3nt: TGTTCCAGCAGCTCGACAGCGAATAGCAATCAGCCCCAGCATTTT
CDR3aa: CSSSSTANSNQPQHF

abundance: NA
v_gene: TRBV5-1
d_gene: NA
j_gene: TRBJ1-1
CDR3nt: TGCGCCAGCAGCTTCCGGGGGTATAGTGAAGCTTTCTTT
CDR3aa: CASSFRGYSEAFF

abundance: NA
v_gene: TRBV27
d_gene: TRBD2
j_gene: TRBJ2-7
CDR3nt: TGTGCCAGCAGTTTAGGGACTAGCTACGAGCAGTACTTC
CDR3aa: CASSLGTSYEQYF

abundance: NA
v_gene: TRBV18
d_gene: TRBD1
j_gene: TRBJ2-7
CDR3nt: TGTGCCAGCTCACAGGACAGGGGGTTTTCCTACGAGCAGTACTTC
CDR3aa: CASSQDRGFSYEQYF

abundance: NA
v_gene: TRBV28
d_gene: NA
j_gene: TRBJ2-7
CDR3nt: TGTGCCAGCAACACAGGGGGGGCTTTGTACGAGCAGTACTTC
CDR3aa: CASNTGGALYEQYF

abundance: NA
v_gene: TRBV2
d_gene: TRBD1
j_gene: TRBJ2-2
CDR3nt: TGTGCCAGCAGTGAACGGGACAGAGGAACCGGGGAGCTGTTTTTT
CDR3aa: CASSERDRGTGELFF

abundance: NA
v_gene: TRBV19
d_gene: NA
j_gene: TRBJ2-1
CDR3nt: TGTGCCAGTAGTGATCGACAGGCATATGAGCAGTTCTTC
CDR3aa: CASSDRQAYEQFF

abundance: NA
v_gene: TRBV5-8
d_gene: NA
j_gene: TRBJ1-1
CDR3nt: TGTGCCAGCAGCTTGGCGAGAAACACTGAAGCTTTCTTT
CDR3aa: CASSLARNTEAFF

abundance: NA
v_gene: TRBV5-1
d_gene: NA
j_gene: TRBJ2-3
CDR3nt: TGCGCCAGCAGCCCCGAAGCTCACACAGATCCGCAGTATTTT
CDR3aa: CASSPEAHTDPQYF

abundance: NA
v_gene: TRBV2
d_gene: TRBD2
j_gene: TRBJ2-4
CDR3nt: TGTGCCAGCAGTGATGGTGGGCGGGAGGGCCGGGGAAACATTCAGTACTTC
CDR3aa: CASSDGGREGRGNIQYF

abundance: NA
v_gene: TRBV5-6
d_gene: TRBD2
j_gene: TRBJ2-1
CDR3nt: TGTGCCAGCAGCTTCCGCGGGAGGGCCATTGAGCAGTTCTTC
CDR3aa: CASSFRGRAIEQFF

abundance: NA
v_gene: TRBV6-5
d_gene: NA
j_gene: TRBJ1-1
CDR3nt: TGTGCCAGCAGTTACCGCTTGACAGACGGGTACACTGAAGCTTTCTTT
CDR3aa: CASSYRLTDGYTEAFF

abundance: NA
v_gene: TRBV9
d_gene: TRBD2
j_gene: TRBJ2-3
CDR3nt: TGTGCCAGCAGCACCCGACTAGCGGGCCTCTACGGGAATACGCAGTATTTT
CDR3aa: CASSTRLAGLYGNTQYF

abundance: NA
v_gene: TRBV7-6
d_gene: TRBD1
j_gene: TRBJ2-1
CDR3nt: TGTGCCAGCAGTTCCAGACAGGGAGCCTACAATGAGCAGTTCTTC
CDR3aa: CASSSRQGAYNEQFF

abundance: NA
v_gene: TRBV6-6
d_gene: NA
j_gene: TRBJ1-2
CDR3nt: TGTGCCAGCAGTTATGATACCCTCCTAGGCTACACCTTC
CDR3aa: CASSYDTLLGYTF

abundance: NA
v_gene: TRBV27
d_gene: TRBD2
j_gene: TRBJ2-7
CDR3nt: TGTGCCAGCAGTTTATTTCAGGGGACTAGCGGAGAGCAGTACTTC
CDR3aa: CASSLFQGTSGEQYF

abundance: few
v_gene: TRBV7-8
d_gene: TRBD2
j_gene: TRBJ2-7
CDR3nt: TGTGCCAGCAGCTTCGCTAGCGGGAGAAACAACGAGCAGTACTTC
CDR3aa: CASSFASGRNNEQYF

abundance: NA
v_gene: TRBV7-9
d_gene: NA
j_gene: TRBJ2-2
CDR3nt: TGTGCCAGCAGCTTAGGACAAGGGGACACCGGGGAGCTGTTTTTT
CDR3aa: CASSLGQGDTGELFF

abundance: NA
v_gene: TRBV7-6
d_gene: NA
j_gene: TRBJ1-4
CDR3nt: TGTGCCAGCAGCAAAAAGCAGGGAATCGAAAAACTGTTTTTT
CDR3aa: CASSKKQGIEKLFF

abundance: few
v_gene: TRBV20-1
d_gene: NA
j_gene: TRBJ2-5
CDR3nt: TGCAGTGCTTTACTAGAGAGGACCCAGTACTTC
CDR3aa: CSALLERTQYF

abundance: NA
v_gene: TRBV7-9
d_gene: TRBD1
j_gene: TRBJ1-4
CDR3nt: TGTGCCAGCAGCCCACAGGGGGTCGGTGAAAAACTGTTTTTT
CDR3aa: CASSPQGVGEKLFF